These T cell receptor beta chains were read from a single sample in a study of control samples from healthy donors and cancer patients. Generated by immunoSEQ multiplex PCR, the TCRdb table keeps only in-frame clones and is missing some. The table records 150,000 to 200,000 clones, roughly 91% of them present only once. The source material was blood. The receptor set was obtained from a woman younger than 45 in good health. Both conserved end residues are part of each CDR3. Fields, in order: clone size, V gene, J gene, D gene, CDR3 DNA, CDR3 protein. The D gene is left open where the match is weak. Part of the rows lack a size; the others show once, few, many or a class for expanded clones.

NA,TRBV9,TRBJ1-6,TRBD1,TGTGCCAGCAGCGTAGGGGACAGGGGTTCACCCCTCCACTTT,CASSVGDRGSPLHF
once,TRBV29-1,TRBJ2-2,TRBD2,TGCAGCGTTAGGGCGGGGGGCAACACCGGGGAGCTGTTTTTT,CSVRAGGNTGELFF
NA,TRBV11-2,TRBJ2-7,TRBD2,TGTGCCAGCAGCTTACCCCTCCTAGCGGCTGACTACGAGCAGTACTTC,CASSLPLLAADYEQYF
NA,TRBV7-2,TRBJ2-7,NA,TGTGCCAGCAGCTTCTCTAGCTACGAGCAGTACTTC,CASSFSSYEQYF
NA,TRBV5-6,TRBJ1-5,TRBD1,TGTGCCAGCAGCTTGACCGGGACAGGGATCCATCAGCCCCAGCATTTT,CASSLTGTGIHQPQHF
NA,TRBV12-3/TRBV12-4,TRBJ1-2,NA,TGTGCCAGCTCTATCGACAGGAGATATGGCTACACCTTC,CASSIDRRYGYTF
NA,TRBV10-3,TRBJ1-3,NA,TGTGCCATCAGTACTGGAAACACCATATATTTT,CAISTGNTIYF
NA,TRBV7-8,TRBJ1-5,TRBD1,TGTGCCAGCAGCTTAAGTCGACAGGGGTTAGGGCAGCCCCAGCATTTT,CASSLSRQGLGQPQHF
NA,TRBV29-1,TRBJ1-2,TRBD1,TGCAGCGCCACCCGCACAGGGGGCTATGGCTACACCTTC,CSATRTGGYGYTF
NA,TRBV28,TRBJ2-1,TRBD2,TGTGCCACCCTTAGCGGGAGGTCCTACAATGAGCAGTTCTTC,CATLSGRSYNEQFF
few,TRBV11-2,TRBJ2-5,NA,TGTGCCAGCAGCGCACAACAGGGCTTCCAAGAGACCCAGTACTTC,CASSAQQGFQETQYF
NA,TRBV12-3/TRBV12-4,TRBJ1-6,NA,TGTGCCAGCAGTTTAGTAGGGTATTCACCCCTCCACTTT,CASSLVGYSPLHF
NA,TRBV15,TRBJ2-3,NA,TGTGCCACCAGCAGAGATCGGGGAAGCACAGATACGCAGTATTTT,CATSRDRGSTDTQYF
once,TRBV20-1,TRBJ2-1,NA,TGCAGTGCTAGACAGGGCAATGAGCAGTTCTTC,CSARQGNEQFF
NA,TRBV18,TRBJ2-7,NA,TGTGCCAGCTCACCAGGGGGGATGCCCTACGAGCAGTACTTC,CASSPGGMPYEQYF